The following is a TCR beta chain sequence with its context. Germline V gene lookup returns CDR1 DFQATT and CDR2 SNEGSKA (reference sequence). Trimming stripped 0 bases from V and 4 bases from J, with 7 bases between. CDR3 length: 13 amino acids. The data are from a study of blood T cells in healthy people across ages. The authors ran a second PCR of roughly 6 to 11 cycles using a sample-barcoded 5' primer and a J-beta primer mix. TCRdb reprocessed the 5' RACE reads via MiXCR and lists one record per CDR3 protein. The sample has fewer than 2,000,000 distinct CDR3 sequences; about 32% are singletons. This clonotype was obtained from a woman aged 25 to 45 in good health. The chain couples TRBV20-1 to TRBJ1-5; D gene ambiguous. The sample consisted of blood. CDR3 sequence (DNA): TGCAGTGCTAGAGAGACGAGAAATCAGCCCCAGCATTTT. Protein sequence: CSARETRNQPQHF.